Listed below are T cell receptor beta chains from one sample, sequenced in a study of blood T cell repertoires in COVID-19. This table comes from immunoSEQ multiplex PCR, and its TCRdb copy is limited to in-frame clones, with some not included. The repertoire has approximately 330,000 clones, about 86% of them found once; the top ten carry around 4%. Sequenced sample: PBMCs or T cells enriched from blood (not recorded which). The receptor source for this set is a woman between 40 and 55 years old with acute COVID-19. Each CDR3 is given with its conserved first and last residue. The D gene is left open where the match is weak. Clone size is given for some rows only: seen once, a few or many times, or a class if the clone is expanded.

DNA: TGTGCCAGCACTTCTGCGGGGCCCCTCGGTTTT
CDR3: CASTSAGPLGF
size: few
J: TRBJ1-3
V: TRBV12-3/TRBV12-4
D: -

DNA: TGCGCCAGCAGCCAGTACAGGGATCAGCCCCAGCATTTT
CDR3: CASSQYRDQPQHF
size: -
J: TRBJ1-5
V: TRBV4-3
D: -

DNA: TGTGCCACCAGTGGACAACTAGACAATGAGCAGTTCTTC
CDR3: CATSGQLDNEQFF
size: -
J: TRBJ2-1
V: TRBV24-1
D: -

DNA: TGTGCCAGTAGTGGCCGGGGGTACAATCAGCCCCAGCATTTT
CDR3: CASSGRGYNQPQHF
size: -
J: TRBJ1-5
V: TRBV19
D: -

DNA: TGTGCCAGTCGCCGCCTTGTTGCTACCTATGGCTACACCTTC
CDR3: CASRRLVATYGYTF
size: -
J: TRBJ1-2
V: TRBV19
D: -

DNA: TGTGCCAGCAGCGTAGAGCTTATGACAACCGGGGAGCTGTTTTTT
CDR3: CASSVELMTTGELFF
size: -
J: TRBJ2-2
V: TRBV9
D: -

DNA: TGTGCCAGTAGCAACGACAGGCGTTACGAGCAGTACTTC
CDR3: CASSNDRRYEQYF
size: -
J: TRBJ2-7
V: TRBV19
D: -

DNA: TGTGCCAGCCCTACTAGCGATATGAGAGGGTTAAGAGAGACCCAGTACTTC
CDR3: CASPTSDMRGLRETQYF
size: -
J: TRBJ2-5
V: TRBV21-1
D: -

DNA: TGCAGTGCTAGACTCCACGAGCAGTACTTC
CDR3: CSARLHEQYF
size: -
J: TRBJ2-7
V: TRBV20-1
D: -

DNA: TGTGCCAGCAGACAACAAACAGGCAGCAATTCACCCCTCCACTTT
CDR3: CASRQQTGSNSPLHF
size: -
J: TRBJ1-6
V: TRBV7-8
D: -

DNA: TGTGCCAGCAGCTTTAGCAGCGCGTACACAGATACGCAGTATTTT
CDR3: CASSFSSAYTDTQYF
size: -
J: TRBJ2-3
V: TRBV5-5
D: -

DNA: TGCGCCAGCAGCCAAGACTCGGGACAGGGAGGAAACTATGGCTACACCTTC
CDR3: CASSQDSGQGGNYGYTF
size: -
J: TRBJ1-2
V: TRBV4-3
D: TRBD1

DNA: TGTGCCAGCAGCTGGGGCAGGGGGCAGGTGGAGCAGTACTTC
CDR3: CASSWGRGQVEQYF
size: few
J: TRBJ2-7
V: TRBV7-2
D: TRBD1

DNA: TGTGCCATCAGTGGGGACTACAATCAGCCCCAGCATTTT
CDR3: CAISGDYNQPQHF
size: few
J: TRBJ1-5
V: TRBV10-3
D: -

DNA: TGTGCCAGCAGCCAAGGACAGGGGCGATTACAAGAGACCCAGTACTTC
CDR3: CASSQGQGRLQETQYF
size: -
J: TRBJ2-5
V: TRBV3-1/TRBV3-2
D: TRBD1

DNA: TGTGCCAGCAGCTTCGTGGACAATAACTATGGCTACACCTTC
CDR3: CASSFVDNNYGYTF
size: -
J: TRBJ1-2
V: TRBV7-9
D: -

DNA: TGTGCCAGCAGACCCTCGACAGGGAAGAACACTGAAGCTTTCTTT
CDR3: CASRPSTGKNTEAFF
size: -
J: TRBJ1-1
V: TRBV6-5
D: TRBD1

DNA: TGTGCCAGCAGCCAAGATTGGGGCGGCACAGATACGCAGTATTTT
CDR3: CASSQDWGGTDTQYF
size: -
J: TRBJ2-3
V: TRBV14
D: -

DNA: TGCGCCAGCAGCTTGACAGGGTTGGAGACCCAGTACTTC
CDR3: CASSLTGLETQYF
size: -
J: TRBJ2-5
V: TRBV5-1
D: -

DNA: TGTGCCAGCCAGCGGGGACAGGGCGATGAAAAACTGTTTTTT
CDR3: CASQRGQGDEKLFF
size: -
J: TRBJ1-4
V: TRBV6-5
D: TRBD1

DNA: TGTGCCAGCAGCCCCCACAGGGGTTGGGAAAAACTGTTTTTT
CDR3: CASSPHRGWEKLFF
size: -
J: TRBJ1-4
V: TRBV6-5
D: TRBD1

DNA: TGTGCCAGCAGCCAAGATCTGGAGAGGGAAGTCTCCTACGAGCAGTACTTC
CDR3: CASSQDLEREVSYEQYF
size: -
J: TRBJ2-7
V: TRBV4-2
D: -

DNA: TGTGCCAGCAGCTTAGGACGACAAACCTATGGCTACACCTTC
CDR3: CASSLGRQTYGYTF
size: -
J: TRBJ1-2
V: TRBV7-9
D: -

DNA: TGTGCCAGCAGGGTCCAAATGGACAGGGATGGCTACACCTTC
CDR3: CASRVQMDRDGYTF
size: -
J: TRBJ1-2
V: TRBV28
D: TRBD1

DNA: TGTGCCAGCAGTTTAGGAGCGCTCATCCACGAGCAGTACTTC
CDR3: CASSLGALIHEQYF
size: -
J: TRBJ2-7
V: TRBV6-5
D: -

DNA: TGTGCCAGCAGTTCACAGGGAACTATCTACGAGCAGTACTTC
CDR3: CASSSQGTIYEQYF
size: few
J: TRBJ2-7
V: TRBV6-5
D: -

DNA: TGTGCCAGTACCCCTTTTGGGAGGGCTAGCACAGATACGCAGTATTTT
CDR3: CASTPFGRASTDTQYF
size: -
J: TRBJ2-3
V: TRBV19
D: TRBD2

DNA: TGTGCCAGCAGTTTTGGGACAGGGGAGGGTAATGAAAAACTGTTTTTT
CDR3: CASSFGTGEGNEKLFF
size: -
J: TRBJ1-4
V: TRBV28
D: TRBD1

DNA: TGCGCCAGCAGCTTGGGCCCCCCGGACAGAATAGGCTACACCTTC
CDR3: CASSLGPPDRIGYTF
size: -
J: TRBJ1-2
V: TRBV5-1
D: -

DNA: TGTGCCAGCAGCTTCCACGGGCCGGGGGAGCAGTACTTC
CDR3: CASSFHGPGEQYF
size: -
J: TRBJ2-7
V: TRBV7-9
D: -

DNA: TGTGCTAGTGGTCCCCCGGGTGATACGCAGTATTTT
CDR3: CASGPPGDTQYF
size: -
J: TRBJ2-3
V: TRBV12-5
D: -

DNA: TGTGCCAGCAGCCAAGAGGGGAGGGGGATCTCTGGAAACACCATATATTTT
CDR3: CASSQEGRGISGNTIYF
size: -
J: TRBJ1-3
V: TRBV3-1/TRBV3-2
D: -

DNA: TGTGCCAGCCGTACCGGGACAGGGTGGAACACTGAAGCTTTCTTT
CDR3: CASRTGTGWNTEAFF
size: -
J: TRBJ1-1
V: TRBV6-5
D: TRBD1

DNA: TGTGCCAGCAGTTTGTCCCGCGGGGGGGCAAATGAGCAGTTCTTC
CDR3: CASSLSRGGANEQFF
size: -
J: TRBJ2-1
V: TRBV11-2
D: TRBD2

DNA: TGTGCCAGCTCCTACCCGACTCAAGGGGCAGGAAACACCATATATTTT
CDR3: CASSYPTQGAGNTIYF
size: -
J: TRBJ1-3
V: TRBV7-9
D: -

DNA: TGTGCCAGCAGTCCGACGACAGGGGTGAGGACTTCACCCCTCCACTTT
CDR3: CASSPTTGVRTSPLHF
size: -
J: TRBJ1-6
V: TRBV28
D: TRBD1

DNA: TGTGCCAGCAGCTTAGATAGGACAGGGGTCGAAAAACTGTTTTTT
CDR3: CASSLDRTGVEKLFF
size: -
J: TRBJ1-4
V: TRBV7-2
D: TRBD1

DNA: TGCAGCGTTGTGATGGCAGGTCCTAGCAATCAGCCCCAGCATTTT
CDR3: CSVVMAGPSNQPQHF
size: once
J: TRBJ1-5
V: TRBV29-1
D: -

DNA: TGCGCCAGCAGCCCCCCGGGTAGCGATCGAAACACCATATATTTT
CDR3: CASSPPGSDRNTIYF
size: -
J: TRBJ1-3
V: TRBV5-1
D: -

DNA: TGTGCCAGCGACCCTAGCGGGAGTCGCGGGGAGCTGTTTTTT
CDR3: CASDPSGSRGELFF
size: -
J: TRBJ2-2
V: TRBV3-1/TRBV3-2
D: TRBD2

DNA: TGCAGCGTTGGCGACAGGGGACTCTATGAGCAGTTCTTC
CDR3: CSVGDRGLYEQFF
size: -
J: TRBJ2-1
V: TRBV29-1
D: TRBD1

DNA: TGTGCCAGCAGCCTGCGGCGGGGGGGCCAAGAGACCCAGTACTTC
CDR3: CASSLRRGGQETQYF
size: -
J: TRBJ2-5
V: TRBV4-2
D: TRBD2